The rows below give T cell receptor beta chains drawn from one sample of a study of cytomegalovirus exposure and HLA in healthy donors. Generated by immunoSEQ multiplex PCR, the TCRdb table keeps only in-frame clones and is missing some. The sample contains about 150,000 clones, 75% to 90% of which appear only once. Input material: PBMCs. The receptors derive from a woman aged 50 to 60 in good health and CMV-seropositive. Both conserved end residues are part of each CDR3. A D gene is named only where the DNA matches it firmly. Expanded clones get a size class; other rows say once, few or many, or leave the size out.

DNA | CDR3 | J | D | size | V
TGTGCCAGCAGTTTTTCCGGACTCTATGGCTACACCTTC | CASSFSGLYGYTF | TRBJ1-2 | . | . | TRBV27
TGCGCCAGCAGCCCTAGGCGGGGTCACTCCATATATGGCTACACCTTC | CASSPRRGHSIYGYTF | TRBJ1-2 | . | . | TRBV4-3
TGTGCCAGCAGACGGACAGGGGGAGATACGCAGTATTTT | CASRRTGGDTQYF | TRBJ2-3 | TRBD1 | . | TRBV28
TGCAGCGTTGAACAGGGGAACTCCTACGAGCAGTACTTC | CSVEQGNSYEQYF | TRBJ2-7 | . | . | TRBV29-1
TGTGCCAGCAGTTACCCGACAGGGGTGAACACTGAAGCTTTCTTT | CASSYPTGVNTEAFF | TRBJ1-1 | TRBD1 | once | TRBV6-6
TGCGCCGGTTTCGCGGGGGTAAACTATAGCAATCAGCCCCAGCATTTT | CAGFAGVNYSNQPQHF | TRBJ1-5 | . | few | TRBV23-1
TGTGCCAGCAGCCCGCGGACTAGGGCGGGCACCGGGGAGCTGTTTTTT | CASSPRTRAGTGELFF | TRBJ2-2 | TRBD2 | . | TRBV9
TGTGCCAGCAGCTTTGGGGGGAAGCCCCAGCATTTT | CASSFGGKPQHF | TRBJ1-5 | . | . | TRBV13
TGTGCCATCGGGGGGGCCGGACTAGCGGGACTACCCCACGAGCAGTACTTC | CAIGGAGLAGLPHEQYF | TRBJ2-7 | TRBD2 | . | TRBV10-3
TGTGCCAGTAGTGAGGGGGTTGACACCGGGGAGCTGTTTTTT | CASSEGVDTGELFF | TRBJ2-2 | . | . | TRBV19
TGTGCTAGTGGTTTGACTCGGACAGGGCTGGTAGAAAAACTGTTTTTT | CASGLTRTGLVEKLFF | TRBJ1-4 | TRBD1 | . | TRBV12-5
TGTGCCAGCAGCTTACGAGAGACAGATACGCAGTATTTT | CASSLRETDTQYF | TRBJ2-3 | . | . | TRBV7-9
TGTGCCAGCAGCTTGGTACGGTCTTTCGAAGCTTTCTTT | CASSLVRSFEAFF | TRBJ1-1 | . | . | TRBV5-6
TGTGCCAGCTCACCGATACCGGGACTAGCGGGAGTGGTAGAGACCCAGTACTTC | CASSPIPGLAGVVETQYF | TRBJ2-5 | TRBD2 | . | TRBV18
TGTGCCAGCAGCTCCGGGACAGGGGACAATGAGCAGTTCTTC | CASSSGTGDNEQFF | TRBJ2-1 | TRBD1 | . | TRBV7-2
TGTGCCAGTAGGGGGGCTAGCGGGAGCTACAATGAGCAGTTCTTC | CASRGASGSYNEQFF | TRBJ2-1 | TRBD2 | . | TRBV19
TGTGCCAGCAGTCTAGGGGGCCCGGAGACCCAGTACTTC | CASSLGGPETQYF | TRBJ2-5 | TRBD1 | . | TRBV7-2
TGTGCCATCAGTGAGTCGGGGAGGCGCTTAGGAGGCTACGAGCAGTACTTC | CAISESGRRLGGYEQYF | TRBJ2-7 | . | . | TRBV10-3
TGTGCCAGCAGTTTGAGCCATGAGCAGTTCTTC | CASSLSHEQFF | TRBJ2-1 | . | few | TRBV27
TGTGCCAGTAGTAGGGACAGGCGCTCCTACAATGAGCAGTTCTTC | CASSRDRRSYNEQFF | TRBJ2-1 | TRBD1 | . | TRBV19
TGTGCCAGCAGTCTACAGGGGGCTAACACTGAAGCTTTCTTT | CASSLQGANTEAFF | TRBJ1-1 | TRBD1 | few | TRBV25-1
TGTGCCAGCAGTTTGTATAGTATCCTGAGGTTCCACTACGAGCAGTACTTC | CASSLYSILRFHYEQYF | TRBJ2-7 | . | once | TRBV27
TGTGCCAGCAGCCAAGGGCCAGATACGCAGTATTTT | CASSQGPDTQYF | TRBJ2-3 | . | . | TRBV4-2
TGTGCCAGCAGCCCCCGGGGGAGCTCCTATAATTCACCCCTCCACTTT | CASSPRGSSYNSPLHF | TRBJ1-6 | . | . | TRBV9
TGTGCCAGCAGCCCCCGTAGGGGGCACACTGAAGCTTTCTTT | CASSPRRGHTEAFF | TRBJ1-1 | TRBD1 | . | TRBV7-2
TGTGCCAGCAGCTTAGGGCGGGGGGGCAGTATAGATGAGCAGTTCTTC | CASSLGRGGSIDEQFF | TRBJ2-1 | TRBD2 | . | TRBV11-2
TGCAGCGTTGGCAACAGACTGAACACTGAAGCTTTCTTT | CSVGNRLNTEAFF | TRBJ1-1 | . | few | TRBV29-1
TGTGCCAGCAGCAATCCCTTTGAGGCTTACGAGCAGTACTTC | CASSNPFEAYEQYF | TRBJ2-7 | . | . | TRBV11-2
TGCGCCAGCAGTGGTTCAGATAACACCGGGGAGCTGTTTTTT | CASSGSDNTGELFF | TRBJ2-2 | . | . | TRBV5-1
TGTGCCTGTACGAGGGCCCTTAATGAAAAACTGTTTTTT | CACTRALNEKLFF | TRBJ1-4 | . | . | TRBV30
TGTGCCAGCAGTGGTTCCGGGACAGGGATGGTGGAGACCCAGTACTTC | CASSGSGTGMVETQYF | TRBJ2-5 | TRBD1 | . | TRBV25-1
TGTTCCAGCAGGGGGGAGGGGGAAGTGAACACTGAAGCTTTCTTT | CSSRGEGEVNTEAFF | TRBJ1-1 | TRBD1 | . | TRBV7-9
TGTGCCACTGGGGCCGGTGCAGGGGCAGATACGCAGTATTTT | CATGAGAGADTQYF | TRBJ2-3 | . | . | TRBV6-1
TGTGCCAGCGCCTATCCGACTAGCGGGAGGCCTATCTCCTACAATGAGCAGTTCTTC | CASAYPTSGRPISYNEQFF | TRBJ2-1 | TRBD2 | . | TRBV28
TGTGCCAGCATGGGGGTGACAGGGGCTGACACTGAAGCTTTCTTT | CASMGVTGADTEAFF | TRBJ1-1 | TRBD1 | . | TRBV27
TGTGCCAGCAGGGAGGGACCCGCAGATACGCAGTATTTT | CASREGPADTQYF | TRBJ2-3 | . | . | TRBV7-3
TGTGCCAGCAGCTCGTGGGGCAGGGAACGGAGGGCAACTAATGAAAAACTGTTTTTT | CASSSWGRERRATNEKLFF | TRBJ1-4 | . | . | TRBV13
TGTGCCTGGAGCCTGCTAGCGGGGAATGAGCAGTTCTTC | CAWSLLAGNEQFF | TRBJ2-1 | TRBD2 | . | TRBV30
TGCAGCGTTGCGAGCTCCTACGAGCAGTACTTC | CSVASSYEQYF | TRBJ2-7 | . | . | TRBV29-1
TGTGCAAGTCGCGACCCCATTTGGGCTAGCGGGAGGAACCCTAGCTCCTACAATGAGCAGTTCTTC | CASRDPIWASGRNPSSYNEQFF | TRBJ2-1 | . | . | TRBV12-2
TGTGCCAGCAGTGGGGGACTTCCGAACACCGGGGAGCTGTTTTTT | CASSGGLPNTGELFF | TRBJ2-2 | . | . | TRBV2
TGCAGCGTTGACGGGGGAGGGACAGATACGCAGTATTTT | CSVDGGGTDTQYF | TRBJ2-3 | TRBD2 | . | TRBV29-1
TGTGCCAGCAGTTACTTGACAGGGCACACTGAAGCTTTCTTT | CASSYLTGHTEAFF | TRBJ1-1 | TRBD1 | . | TRBV6-6
TGTGCCACCAGCAGAGACCAGGGACAGGCTGGCTATGGCTACACCTTC | CATSRDQGQAGYGYTF | TRBJ1-2 | TRBD1 | . | TRBV15